The 10 T cell receptor beta chains given below trace back to one sample, sequenced in a study of T cells in Graves' hyperthyroidism and ophthalmopathy. RNA transcripts provided the source from which TCR beta CDR3 regions were amplified. Researchers ran a first-round RT-PCR on the TCR CDR3 using the HTBI primer set. From the multiplex PCR reads, TCRdb called clonotypes with MiXCR, one entry per CDR3 protein. The table records about 590,000 distinct CDR3 sequences, approximately 15% of them present only once. Sequenced: blood. These receptors all stem from a young woman with Graves' ophthalmopathy.

There are many counts of this clonotype. The chain couples TRBV9 to TRBJ2-3; 8 positions agree with TRBD2. Germline CDR1 and CDR2: SGDLS and YYNGEE. This CDR3 has 14 residues. Trimming took 5 bases from V and 2 from J; bases not matched to a gene: 4. The CDR3 here is CASSRSGNTDTQYF. Here the CDR3 DNA reads TGTGCCAGCAGTCGTAGCGGGAACACAGATACGCAGTATTTT.

The V call is TRBV29-1, the J call TRBJ1-6; possible D gene TRBD1, 5 bases. The germline V gene has CDR1 SQVTM and CDR2 ANQGSEA. The CDR3 covers 13 residues. The V end lost 6 bases, the J end lost 7 bases, and 13 bases lay between the germline ends. CDR3 protein: CSVKRDGNSPLHF. The CDR3, as DNA: TGCAGCGTAAAACGGGACGGAAATTCACCCCTCCACTTT.

At least ten counts were recorded for this clonotype. The chain carries TRBV6-1 and TRBJ1-2, with D perhaps TRBD1 (5 bases). Per germline, CDR1 MNHNS and CDR2 SASEGT. V dropped 0 bases and J dropped 6 bases, with 8 bases sitting between them. The CDR3 is made up of 13 amino acids. The CDR3 is CASSEALQDGYTF. In DNA, the CDR3 is TGTGCCAGCAGTGAAGCGCTACAGGATGGCTACACCTTC.

This chain uses TRBV2 with TRBJ1-5, with 8 bases that match TRBD1. The CDR3 totals 15 residues. The germline gives CDR1 SNHLY, CDR2 FYNNEI. Trimming took 2 bases from V and 7 from J; bases not matched to a gene: 7. CDR3 nucleotide sequence: TGTGCCAGCAGTGAACAAGGACAGGGCGAGCAGCCCCAGCATTTT. Its translation: CASSEQGQGEQPQHF.

V and J are TRBV10-3 and TRBJ1-1; 11 nucleotides match TRBD1. The CDR3 contains 16 residues. Germline V lookup: CDR1 ENHRY, CDR2 SYGVKD. With 4 bases clipped from V and 3 bases from J, the junction kept 7 bases outside the gene matches. As DNA, the CDR3 is TGTGCCATCAGTGCGGACAGGGGGCGCGGGGACACTGAAGCTTTCTTT. Its translation: CAISADRGRGDTEAFF.

The chain uses TRBV15 and TRBJ2-7; D remains ambiguous. The assigned J gene may be wrong: the sequence end matches TRBJ2-1 better. CDR3 length equals 13 residues. Germline V gives CDR1 LNHNV, CDR2 YYDKDF (reference sequence). The CDR3 bases are TGTGCCACCCGATCATACACCTCCTACGAGCAGTTCTTC. Amino acids: CATRSYTSYEQFF.

This clonotype has ten or more counts. The V and J genes are TRBV7-6 and TRBJ2-3; no firm D call. The germline V and J ends were trimmed by 2 bases and 2 bases, with 8 bases remaining between them. Germline values: CDR1 SGHVS, CDR2 FNYEAQ. CDR3 size: 14 residues. CDR3 sequence reads: CASSLHLPTDTQYF. The CDR3 region has the DNA TGTGCCAGCAGCTTACATCTCCCCACAGATACGCAGTATTTT.

This clonotype has a handful of counts. This chain links TRBV6-2 or TRBV6-3 with TRBJ2-2, with D maybe TRBD2 (6 bases). This CDR3 has 15 residues. The V end lost 4 bases, the J end lost 4 bases, and 13 bases lay between the germline ends. Germline values: CDR1 MNHEY, CDR2 SVGEGT. CDR3 region: CASSLGWGGTGELFF. CDR3 DNA sequence: TGTGCCAGCAGTTTGGGTTGGGGAGGCACCGGGGAGCTGTTTTTT.

Many counts were recorded for this clonotype. This chain joins TRBV7-9 and TRBJ2-1; tentative D call: TRBD2 (5 bases). V was shortened by 1 base and J by 0 bases, with 7 bases between the two germline ends. This CDR3 contains 15 residues. Looked up from germline, CDR1 is SEHNR and CDR2 is FQNEAQ (reference sequence). This CDR3 reads CASSLVEGSYNEQFF. The CDR3 coding sequence is TGTGCCAGCAGCTTAGTTGAGGGCTCCTACAATGAGCAGTTCTTC.

Many counts were recorded for this clonotype. The chain combines TRBV9 with TRBJ2-2; D might be TRBD1 (6 bases). The CDR3 runs 17 residues. V was shortened by 2 bases and J by 4 bases, with 18 bases between the two germline ends. The germline V gene has CDR1 SGDLS and CDR2 YYNGEE. The CDR3 spells CASSVGLVGASTGELFF. CDR3 sequence (DNA): TGTGCCAGCAGCGTTGGTCTGGTGGGGGCGAGCACCGGGGAGCTGTTTTTT.